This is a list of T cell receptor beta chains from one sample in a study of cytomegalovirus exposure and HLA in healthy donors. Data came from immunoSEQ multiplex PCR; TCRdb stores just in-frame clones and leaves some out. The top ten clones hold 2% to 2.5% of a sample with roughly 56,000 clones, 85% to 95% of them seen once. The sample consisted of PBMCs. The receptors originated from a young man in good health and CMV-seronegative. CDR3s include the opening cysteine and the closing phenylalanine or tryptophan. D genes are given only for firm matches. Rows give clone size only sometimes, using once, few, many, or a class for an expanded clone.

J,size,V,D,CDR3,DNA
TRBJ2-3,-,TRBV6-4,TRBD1,CASSDSEGQGTDTQYF,TGTGCCAGCAGTGACTCGGAGGGACAGGGCACAGATACGCAGTATTTT
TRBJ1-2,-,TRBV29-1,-,CSVPGRGDYGYTF,TGCAGCGTCCCCGGGAGGGGGGACTATGGCTACACCTTC
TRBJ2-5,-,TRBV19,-,CASTHDGGQETQYF,TGTGCCAGTACCCACGACGGGGGCCAAGAGACCCAGTACTTC
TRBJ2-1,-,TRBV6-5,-,CASSYSPGGFNEQFF,TGTGCCAGCAGTTACTCCCCAGGGGGGTTCAATGAGCAGTTCTTC
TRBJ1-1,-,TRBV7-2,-,CASRSEYRANTEAFF,TGTGCCAGCAGGTCAGAATACAGGGCAAACACTGAAGCTTTCTTT
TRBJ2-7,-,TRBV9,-,CASSSGGRGSGEQYF,TGTGCCAGCAGCTCCGGGGGGCGCGGGTCGGGCGAGCAGTACTTC
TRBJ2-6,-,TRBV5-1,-,CASSLVTTGANVLTF,TGCGCCAGCAGCTTGGTAACAACTGGGGCCAACGTCCTGACTTTC
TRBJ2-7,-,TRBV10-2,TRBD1,CASSGTGHEQYF,TGCGCCAGCAGTGGGACAGGGCACGAGCAGTACTTC
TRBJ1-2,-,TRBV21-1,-,CASSPTDSYGYTF,TGTGCCAGCAGCCCTACGGACAGCTATGGCTACACCTTC
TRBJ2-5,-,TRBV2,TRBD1,CASSPRTGGRETQYF,TGTGCCAGCAGCCCGAGGACAGGGGGCCGAGAGACCCAGTACTTC
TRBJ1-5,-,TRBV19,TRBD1,CASSTMGQGGQPQHF,TGTGCCAGTAGTACTATGGGACAGGGAGGTCAGCCCCAGCATTTT
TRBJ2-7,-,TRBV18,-,CASSPSVNYYEQYF,TGTGCCAGCTCACCTAGCGTGAACTACTACGAGCAGTACTTC
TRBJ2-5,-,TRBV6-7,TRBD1,CASSYSGGQGVWETQYF,TGTGCCAGCAGTTACTCAGGGGGACAGGGAGTTTGGGAGACCCAGTACTTC
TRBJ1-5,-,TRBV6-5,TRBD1,CASRRQGGDQPQHF,TGTGCCAGCAGACGACAGGGCGGGGACCAGCCCCAGCATTTT
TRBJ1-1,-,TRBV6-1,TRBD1,CASSRDRGSEAFF,TGTGCCAGTTCTCGGGACAGGGGCTCTGAAGCTTTCTTT
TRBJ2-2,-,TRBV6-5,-,CASRVASAGTGELFF,TGTGCCAGCAGAGTTGCTAGCGCGGGCACCGGGGAGCTGTTTTTT
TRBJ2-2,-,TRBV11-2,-,CASSLQQIGELFF,TGTGCCAGCAGCTTACAACAGATCGGGGAGCTGTTTTTT
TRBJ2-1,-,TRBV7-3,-,CASSVEGAGGYNEQFF,TGTGCCAGCAGCGTAGAAGGAGCGGGCGGATACAATGAGCAGTTCTTC
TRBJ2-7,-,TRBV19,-,CASSFLADSYEQYF,TGTGCCAGTAGTTTCTTAGCAGACTCCTACGAGCAGTACTTC
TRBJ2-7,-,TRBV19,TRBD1,CASTGQGRDHEQYF,TGTGCCAGTACCGGACAGGGGAGGGACCACGAGCAGTACTTC
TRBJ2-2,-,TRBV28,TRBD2,CASSPVGTSGANTGELFF,TGTGCCAGCAGTCCGGTCGGGACTAGCGGGGCGAACACCGGGGAGCTGTTTTTT
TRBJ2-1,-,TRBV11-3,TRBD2,CASSLDAGDYNEQFF,TGTGCCAGCAGCTTAGATGCGGGAGACTACAATGAGCAGTTCTTC
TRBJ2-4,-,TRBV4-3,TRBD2,CASSQGLAEGGKNIQYF,TGCGCCAGCAGCCAGGGACTAGCGGAGGGGGGGAAAAACATTCAGTACTTC
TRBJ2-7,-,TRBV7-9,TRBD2,CASSPTASGSYEQYF,TGTGCCAGCAGCCCTACAGCTAGCGGGAGTTACGAGCAGTACTTC
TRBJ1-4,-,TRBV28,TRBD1,CASSPPGGQGYEKLFF,TGTGCCAGCAGCCCCCCTGGGGGACAGGGGTACGAAAAACTGTTTTTT
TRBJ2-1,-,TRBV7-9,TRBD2,CASSPWLAGGTYNEQFF,TGTGCCAGCAGCCCGTGGTTAGCGGGAGGAACCTACAATGAGCAGTTCTTC
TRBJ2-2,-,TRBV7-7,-,CASSSQVGSGGELFF,TGTGCCAGCAGCTCACAAGTGGGTTCGGGCGGGGAGCTGTTTTTT
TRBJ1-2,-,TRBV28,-,CASRTEPLGYTF,TGTGCCAGCAGGACAGAGCCTCTTGGCTACACCTTC
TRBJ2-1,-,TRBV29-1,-,CSTRQIYNEQFF,TGCAGCACTCGACAGATTTACAATGAGCAGTTCTTC
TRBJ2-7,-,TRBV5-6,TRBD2,CASSLLVSGDEQYF,TGTGCCAGCAGCTTGTTGGTTAGCGGGGACGAGCAGTACTTC
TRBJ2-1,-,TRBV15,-,CATSRGLTDGGEQFF,TGTGCCACCAGCAGGGGGCTTACCGATGGCGGTGAGCAGTTCTTC
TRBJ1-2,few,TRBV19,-,CASQRGYGYTF,TGTGCCAGTCAACGCGGCTATGGCTACACCTTC
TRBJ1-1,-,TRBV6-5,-,CASSLSVNTEAFF,TGTGCCAGCAGTTTATCCGTGAACACTGAAGCTTTCTTT
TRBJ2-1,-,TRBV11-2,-,CASSPLGDEQFF,TGTGCCAGCAGCCCGTTAGGGGATGAGCAGTTCTTC
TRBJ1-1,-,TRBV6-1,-,CASILSGMGTEAFF,TGTGCCAGCATCTTATCAGGGATGGGAACTGAAGCTTTCTTT
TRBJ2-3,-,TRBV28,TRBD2,CASSLPAGGTDTQYF,TGTGCCAGCAGCCTACCAGCGGGAGGCACAGATACGCAGTATTTT
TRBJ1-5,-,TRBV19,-,CASSVQNSNQPQHF,TGTGCCAGTAGTGTACAGAATAGCAATCAGCCCCAGCATTTT
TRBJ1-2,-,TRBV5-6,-,CASSLGRNYGYTF,TGTGCCAGCAGCTTGGGCAGGAACTATGGCTACACCTTC
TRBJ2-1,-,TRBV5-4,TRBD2,CASSLIGGLAGNEQFF,TGTGCCAGCAGTCTAATTGGGGGGCTAGCGGGCAATGAGCAGTTCTTC
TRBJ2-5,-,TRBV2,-,CASSELFKETQYF,TGTGCCAGCAGTGAACTATTCAAAGAGACCCAGTACTTC
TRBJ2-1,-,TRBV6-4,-,CASSARHRDSPQFF,TGTGCCAGCAGTGCCCGTCACCGGGACTCTCCACAGTTCTTC
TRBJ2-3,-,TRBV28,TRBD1,CASSSDRERTDTQYF,TGTGCCAGCAGTTCCGACAGGGAGCGAACAGATACGCAGTATTTT
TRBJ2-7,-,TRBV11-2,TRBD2,CASSPRTSIYEQYF,TGTGCCAGCAGCCCCCGGACTAGCATCTACGAGCAGTACTTC
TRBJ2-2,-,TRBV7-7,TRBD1,CASSLQGVGELFF,TGTGCCAGCAGCTTACAGGGGGTCGGGGAGCTGTTTTTT
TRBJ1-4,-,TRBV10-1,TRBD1,CASSAHRGTTNEKLFF,TGCGCCAGCAGTGCTCACAGGGGAACAACTAATGAAAAACTGTTTTTT
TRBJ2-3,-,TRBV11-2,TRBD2,CASSSAGVLTDTQYF,TGTGCCAGCAGCTCGGCGGGGGTGCTTACAGATACGCAGTATTTT
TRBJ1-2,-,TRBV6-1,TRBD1,CASSDQTGQGNYGYTF,TGTGCCAGCAGTGACCAAACGGGACAGGGAAACTATGGCTACACCTTC
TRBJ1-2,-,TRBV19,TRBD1,CASSLGQGPNYGYTF,TGTGCCAGTAGTCTCGGACAGGGTCCTAACTATGGCTACACCTTC
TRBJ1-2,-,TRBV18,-,CASSPLEGQPNYGYTF,TGTGCCAGCTCACCTCTAGAAGGACAACCAAACTATGGCTACACCTTC
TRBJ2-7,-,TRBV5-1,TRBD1,CASSEKGGQGAYEQYF,TGCGCCAGCAGCGAGAAAGGGGGACAGGGGGCTTACGAGCAGTACTTC
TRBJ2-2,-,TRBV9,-,CASSTRSRIANTGELFF,TGTGCCAGCAGCACTCGCTCTCGAATCGCGAACACCGGGGAGCTGTTTTTT
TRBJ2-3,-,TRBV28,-,CASSLGPLGGTDTQYF,TGTGCCAGCAGTTTGGGGCCCCTTGGGGGGACGGATACGCAGTATTTT
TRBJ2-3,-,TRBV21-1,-,CASSKLRWEGRVRLGLHKTDTQYF,TGTGCCAGCAGCAAATTACGGTGGGAGGGCCGAGTCCGATTGGGTCTACACAAAACAGATACGCAGTATTTT
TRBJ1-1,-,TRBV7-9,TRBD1,CASSGQGGTFEAFF,TGTGCCAGCAGCGGGCAGGGGGGAACCTTTGAAGCTTTCTTT
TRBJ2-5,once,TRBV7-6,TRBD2,CASSLEGLAMETQYF,TGTGCCAGCAGCTTAGAGGGACTAGCGATGGAGACCCAGTACTTC
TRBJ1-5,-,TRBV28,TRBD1,CASNPGQGNQPQHF,TGTGCCAGCAACCCAGGACAGGGGAATCAGCCCCAGCATTTT
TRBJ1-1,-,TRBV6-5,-,CASSRQGQGTEAFF,TGTGCCAGCAGTCGTCAGGGGCAGGGCACTGAAGCTTTCTTT
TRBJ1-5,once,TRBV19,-,CASSMHGSGSNQPQHF,TGTGCCAGTAGTATGCACGGATCGGGTAGCAATCAGCCCCAGCATTTT